These T cell receptor beta chains were read from a single sample in a study of post-analysis software for immune sequencing data. TCRdb re-derived calls from the PCR reads in MiXCR, one entry per CDR3 protein. The top ten hold around 15% of the sample, which has over 300,000 distinct CDR3 sequences, less than 40% seen once. The source material was blood. Receptors were obtained from a girl aged 5 to 17 with multiple sclerosis. CDR3s include the opening cysteine and the closing phenylalanine or tryptophan. The D gene is left open where the match is weak. Clone sizes are given selectively: once, few, many, or a class where the clone is expanded.

v_call: TRBV25-1
clone_size: .
j_call: TRBJ1-1
d_call: .
cdr3_aa: CASSKMTGTEAFF
cdr3_nt: TGTGCCAGCAGTAAAATGACAGGAACTGAAGCTTTCTTT

v_call: TRBV7-2
clone_size: .
j_call: TRBJ2-2
d_call: .
cdr3_aa: CASSLWSQGTGELFF
cdr3_nt: TGTGCCAGCAGCTTATGGAGCCAGGGGACCGGGGAGCTGTTTTTT

v_call: TRBV6-2/TRBV6-3
clone_size: .
j_call: TRBJ2-7
d_call: TRBD1
cdr3_aa: CASSYGGTGTYEQYF
cdr3_nt: TGTGCCAGCAGTTACGGAGGGACAGGTACCTACGAGCAGTACTTC

v_call: TRBV7-2
clone_size: few
j_call: TRBJ2-7
d_call: TRBD2
cdr3_aa: CASSLVRGLSGASYEQYF
cdr3_nt: TGTGCCAGCAGCTTAGTTAGGGGACTTAGCGGGGCCTCCTACGAGCAGTACTTC

v_call: TRBV5-1
clone_size: .
j_call: TRBJ2-1
d_call: .
cdr3_aa: CASSPGTTGFNEQFF
cdr3_nt: TGCGCCAGCAGCCCCGGGACCACGGGGTTCAATGAGCAGTTCTTC

v_call: TRBV20-1
clone_size: .
j_call: TRBJ2-4
d_call: .
cdr3_aa: CSARVILAKNIQYF
cdr3_nt: TGCAGTGCTAGAGTAATCTTAGCCAAAAACATTCAGTACTTC

v_call: TRBV9
clone_size: many
j_call: TRBJ2-7
d_call: TRBD1
cdr3_aa: CASSVDRGSYEQYF
cdr3_nt: TGTGCCAGCAGCGTAGACAGGGGTAGCTACGAGCAGTACTTC

v_call: TRBV4-2
clone_size: once
j_call: TRBJ2-7
d_call: .
cdr3_aa: CDSSQEERGAYEQYF
cdr3_nt: TGTGACAGCAGCCAAGAAGAAAGGGGGGCCTACGAGCAGTACTTC

v_call: TRBV11-1
clone_size: .
j_call: TRBJ1-2
d_call: .
cdr3_aa: CASSRGVEDGYTF
cdr3_nt: TGTGCCAGCAGCCGCGGGGTGGAGGATGGCTACACCTTC

v_call: TRBV7-3
clone_size: few
j_call: TRBJ2-3
d_call: .
cdr3_aa: CASSSRGASTDTQYF
cdr3_nt: TGTGCCAGCAGCTCTAGGGGGGCTAGCACAGATACGCAGTATTTT

v_call: TRBV5-1
clone_size: .
j_call: TRBJ1-6
d_call: .
cdr3_aa: CASSLARRGDNSPLHF
cdr3_nt: TGCGCCAGCAGCTTGGCCCGAAGGGGGGACAATTCACCCCTCCACTTT

v_call: TRBV5-1
clone_size: few
j_call: TRBJ1-2
d_call: TRBD1
cdr3_aa: CASSSTGTGDGYTF
cdr3_nt: TGCGCCAGCAGCTCGACCGGGACAGGGGATGGCTACACCTTC

v_call: TRBV5-1
clone_size: .
j_call: TRBJ1-2
d_call: .
cdr3_aa: CASSLRGDPGERGYTF
cdr3_nt: TGCGCCAGCAGCTTGAGGGGGGACCCAGGGGAACGTGGCTACACCTTC

v_call: TRBV3-1
clone_size: .
j_call: TRBJ2-5
d_call: TRBD2
cdr3_aa: CASSPRDSGVKETQYF
cdr3_nt: TGTGCCAGCAGCCCCCGTGATAGCGGGGTGAAAGAGACCCAGTACTTC